This T cell receptor beta chain was obtained from a study of T cells after yellow fever vaccination. Study-level results: Few clonotypes appeared in both CD4 and CD8 compartments. On re-exposure, the response was weaker but peaked faster, at day 5 versus 15.

TCRdb re-derived calls from the 5' RACE reads in MiXCR, one entry per CDR3 protein. The sample consists of 100,000 or so distinct CDR3 sequences, roughly 9% of them appearing once. This clonotype has a count of ten or more. Germline V gene sequence: CDR1 MNHNS, CDR2 SASEGT. The CDR3 has 14 residues. Trimming took 8 bases from V and 3 from J; bases not matched to a gene: 5. The TCR originated in a man aged 18 to 29 who received the YFV17D yellow fever vaccine. V usage is TRBV6-1 and J usage is TRBJ2-3; TRBD2 aligns across 10 bases. The input for sequencing was CD8+ T cells not binding an NS4B(214-222) dextramer, sorted from PBMCs, taken around 14 days after the first yellow fever vaccination. CDR3 protein: CASALSGGTDTQYF. The CDR3, as DNA: TGTGCCAGCGCCCTTAGCGGGGGGACAGATACGCAGTATTTT.